This section outlines one T cell receptor (beta chain) sequence together with its context. The antigen remains unidentified. This entry comes from a study of T cells expressing NK-cell markers. Study in general: Sorted CD3+CD56+NKG2C+, CD3+CD56+NKG2C- and CD3+CD56-NKG2C+ T-cell subsets were beta-chain profiled. Most of the eight sequenced donors were HCMV-seropositive; one was seronegative. Study-level points and caveats: In four donors, dominant clonotypes made up about 25-60.1% of CD3+CD56-NKG2C+ cells.

UMIs were included in TCR beta cDNA generated by 5'RACE template switching. Following a re-call of the 5' RACE reads, TCRdb has one entry per CDR3 protein and lacks DNA. The sample has about 540,000 distinct CDR3 sequences. The CDR3 is made up of 12 amino acids. Germline assignment: CDR1 LNHDA and CDR2 SQIVND (reference sequence). The sequencing sample was made of blood T cells: a sorted CD56 or NKG2C T cell subset, CD4+ or CD8+ T cells, or bulk PBMC T cells (not recorded which). The clonotype comes from a man younger than 30 in good health. The gene calls are TRBV19 and TRBJ2-1. CDR3 residues: CASSLMGNEQFF. Full variable domain (rest looked up from reference TRBV19 and TRBJ2-1): DGGITQSPKYLFRKEGQNVTLSCEQNLNHDAMYWYRQDPGQGLRLIYYSQIVNDFQKGDIAEGYSVSREKKESFPLTVTSAQKNPTAFYLCASSLMGNEQFFGPGTRLTVL.